These 26 T cell receptor beta chains came from one sample sequenced in a study of CD8 T cells in acute hepatitis C reinfection. TCRdb keeps only in-frame clones here, not all; method: immunoSEQ multiplex PCR. In the table there are 30,000 to 45,000 clones, over 75% of which are singletons. The time point: naive CD8 control sorted from an acute-time-point sample. The sequenced sample consisted of naive CD8+ T cells from PBMCs. These receptors came from a woman in her late teens or twenties who spontaneously cleared hepatitis C infection.

This chain connects TRBV5-4 to TRBJ1-1, with D hard to call. The CDR3 consists of 13 residues. Trimming pared 1 base from V and 4 bases from J, leaving 8 bases between. CDR1 and CDR2 (germline): SGHNT, YYREEE (reference sequence). CDR3 DNA sequence: TGTGCCAGCAGCTTGCAGTCTCCCACTGAAGCTTTCTTT. This sequence encodes CASSLQSPTEAFF.

The rearrangement links TRBV5-1 to TRBJ2-7; D uncertain. The CDR3 extends over 12 amino acids. V was pared by 3 bases and J by 4 bases, with 8 bases between. CDR1 and CDR2 (germline): SGHRS, YFSETQ. The CDR3 protein is CASSSGSYEQYF. For the CDR3, the DNA is TGCGCCAGCAGCTCCGGATCATACGAGCAGTACTTC.

The rearrangement uses TRBV19 and TRBJ1-1; tentative D call: TRBD1 (6 bases). CDR1 is LNHDA and CDR2 is SQIVND in the germline V gene (reference sequence). The CDR3 covers 15 residues. Between the trimmed V and J ends, which lost 5 bases and 0 bases, there was a span of 13 bases. For the CDR3, the DNA is TGTGCCAGTAGTGTAGTTGACAGGATGAACACTGAAGCTTTCTTT. Its protein product is CASSVVDRMNTEAFF.

The chain uses TRBV5-4 and TRBJ2-7, with TRBD1 identical over 8 bases. Trimming took 4 bases from V and 2 from J; bases not matched to a gene: 17. Per the germline V gene, CDR1 is SGHNT and CDR2 is YYREEE (reference sequence). The CDR3 loop spans 18 amino acids. DNA for the CDR3: TGTGCCAGCAGCGGATACACTAAAGACAGGGGATACCCCTACGAGCAGTACTTC. Its protein is CASSGYTKDRGYPYEQYF.

This clone was observed once. In the same sample, other DNA sequences code for this CDR3. The J gene is TRBJ2-7, the V gene TRBV27; either TRBD1 or TRBD2 may fit D (5 bases each). Between the trimmed V and J ends, which lost 2 bases and 6 bases, there was a span of 5 bases. Per germline, CDR1 MNHEY and CDR2 SMNVEV (reference sequence). CDR3 length: 11 residues. CDR3 amino acids: CASSLGGEQYF. The CDR3 bases are TGTGCCAGCAGTTTAGGGGGCGAGCAGTACTTC.

The chain carries TRBV27 and TRBJ2-7; perhaps TRBD2 as D (7 bases). Germline CDR1 is MNHEY and CDR2 is SMNVEV (reference sequence). V lost 6 bases and J lost 5, with 17 bases in between. This CDR3 has 14 amino acids. The CDR3 protein is CASSPWGGHDEQYF. The CDR3 region has the DNA TGTGCCAGCAGCCCCTGGGGGGGGCACGACGAGCAGTACTTC.

The rearrangement uses TRBV5-6 and TRBJ2-5, with TRBD2 as a possible D gene (6 bases). The germline V gene encodes CDR1 SGHDT and CDR2 YYEEEE. The CDR3 totals 15 residues. The V end lost 4 bases, the J end lost 5 bases, and 18 bases lay between the germline ends. CDR3 amino acids: CASSDPLGGVETQYF. CDR3 nucleotide sequence: TGTGCCAGCAGCGACCCTCTCGGGGGAGTTGAGACCCAGTACTTC.

The genes are TRBV4-1 and TRBJ2-7, with no clear D. V was cut by 8 bases and J by 2 bases, with 7 bases left in between. Germline V gene data show CDR1 as MGHRA and CDR2 as YSYEKL. The CDR3 has 11 residues. CDR3 in DNA: TGCGCCAGCGGTAGCCCCTACGAGCAGTACTTC. Translating it yields CASGSPYEQYF.

This clone appeared a few times. This chain links TRBV30 with TRBJ2-5; TRBD2 agrees at 9 bases. The CDR3 runs to 14 residues. Germline V gene data show CDR1 as GTSNPN and CDR2 as SVGIG (reference sequence). J lost 4 bases, V lost 2 bases, and 5 bases had no gene match. The CDR3 sequence: CAWSRTSVGETQYF. In nucleotides, the CDR3 is TGTGCCTGGAGTCGGACTAGCGTCGGAGAGACCCAGTACTTC.

The chain links TRBV7-8 to TRBJ1-1; D call uncertain. This CDR3 contains 13 residues. V was cut by 3 bases and J by 3 bases, with 8 bases left in between. From germline, CDR1 is SGHVS and CDR2 FQNEAQ. The CDR3 loop is CASSLRDYTEAFF. CDR3 DNA sequence: TGTGCCAGCAGCTTGAGGGATTACACTGAAGCTTTCTTT.

The J gene is TRBJ1-2, the V gene TRBV11-1; no definite D call. The length of the CDR3 is 13 residues. Germline lookup yields CDR1 SGHAT and CDR2 FQDESV (reference sequence). The ends were cut back, 5 bases at V and 7 bases at J, with 14 bases in the middle. CDR3 nucleotide sequence: TGTGCCAGCAGCCACGTCCTTGATCCTGGCTACACCTTC. Translating gives CASSHVLDPGYTF. Filled out from reference TRBV11-1 and TRBJ1-2, the complete variable domain reads EAEVAQSPRYKITEKSQAVAFWCDPISGHATLYWYRQILGQGPELLVQFQDESVVDDSQLPKDRFSAERLKGVDSTLKIQPAELGDSAMYLCASSHVLDPGYTFGSGTRLTVV.

The chain combines TRBV5-1 with TRBJ2-7, with TRBD2 matching 15 bases. Germline assignment: CDR1 SGHRS and CDR2 YFSETQ. The CDR3 runs 17 residues. Germline trimming cut 4 bases from V and 1 base from J; bases unmatched to any gene: 6. CDR3 sequence (DNA): TGCGCCAGCAGCCCCGGACTAGCGGGAGGGCTATCCTACGAGCAGTACTTC. It yields the protein CASSPGLAGGLSYEQYF. The entire variable domain, with the rest obtained from reference TRBV5-1 and TRBJ2-7, is as follows: KAGVTQTPRYLIKTRGQQVTLSCSPISGHRSVSWYQQTPGQGLQFLFEYFSETQRNKGNFPGRFSGRQFSNSRSEMNVSTLELGDSALYLCASSPGLAGGLSYEQYFGPGTRLTVT.

The chain couples TRBV5-1 to TRBJ2-2; TRBD1 is a possible D gene (5 bases). V was pared by 4 bases and J by 0 bases, with 16 bases between. CDR1 and CDR2 (germline): SGHRS, YFSETQ. The length of the CDR3 is 17 residues. The CDR3 region has the DNA TGCGCCAGCAGCCTAACCTGGGGCCGTTCGAACACCGGGGAGCTGTTTTTT. Translated: CASSLTWGRSNTGELFF.

This clone is a singleton in its sample. The chain joins TRBV10-3 to TRBJ2-1; no clear D. This CDR3 contains 14 residues. The V and J ends lost 2 bases and 3 bases respectively, with 8 bases between them. CDR1 is ENHRY, CDR2 SYGVKD, per germline. CDR3 nucleotide sequence: TGTGCCATCAGTGAGAAAGCTAGCTACAATGAGCAGTTCTTC. Translated, it gives CAISEKASYNEQFF.

V gene TRBV6-6 combines with J gene TRBJ2-2; 8 nucleotides line up with TRBD2. The V gene end was trimmed by 5 bases and the J gene end by 0 bases; junction bases not matched to a gene: 2. The CDR3 consists of 15 residues. Germline V CDR1 and CDR2: MNHNY, SVGAGI (reference sequence). CDR3 amino acids: CASSISGANTGELFF. CDR3 DNA sequence: TGTGCCAGCAGTATTAGCGGGGCGAACACCGGGGAGCTGTTTTTT.

This clone came up a few times. This sequence joins TRBV6-6 and TRBJ1-2; D is ambiguous. Germline-derived CDR1 and CDR2 are MNHNY and SVGAGI (reference sequence). V was cut by 7 bases and J by 6 bases, with 15 bases left in between. The CDR3 contains 13 residues. CDR3 nucleotides: TGTGCCAGCACCTACTTGGCGAGGGATGGCTACACCTTC. Amino acid sequence: CASTYLARDGYTF.

This sequence joins TRBV6-1 and TRBJ1-6; tentative D call: TRBD1 (5 bases). The CDR3 runs 15 residues. Germline V gives CDR1 MNHNS, CDR2 SASEGT. V was shortened by 7 bases and J by 18 bases, with 28 bases between the two germline ends. CDR3 bases: TGTGCCAGCACACACTTACAGAAGGGGTTCTTCTCTCCCCACTTT. Residues: CASTHLQKGFFSPHF.

This clone was seen a few times. The chain employs TRBV10-1 and TRBJ2-1, with 7 bases that match TRBD2. V was clipped by 1 base and J by 10 bases; unmatched bases: 4. This CDR3 has 13 residues. Germline assignment: CDR1 WNHNN and CDR2 SYGVQD (reference sequence). The CDR3 region is CASSEWGGTEQFF. The CDR3 DNA follows: TGCGCCAGCAGTGAGTGGGGGGGAACGGAGCAGTTCTTC.

The rearrangement joins TRBV13 to TRBJ2-5, with D perhaps TRBD2 (5 bases). This CDR3 is 15 amino acids long. V lost 4 bases to trimming and J lost 5 bases, with 17 bases between them. Per the germline V gene, CDR1 is PRHDT and CDR2 is FYEKMQ (reference sequence). Here the CDR3 DNA reads TGTGCCAGCAGCTCTCTACGCCGGGGAAGGGAGACCCAGTACTTC. The encoded protein is CASSSLRRGRETQYF.

The V gene is TRBV7-9, the J gene TRBJ2-7; the D call may be TRBD1 or TRBD2 (5 bases each). Germline V gene lookup returns CDR1 SEHNR and CDR2 FQNEAQ (reference sequence). V lost 4 bases to trimming and J lost 3 bases, with 13 bases between them. CDR3 size: 14 residues. In DNA form, the CDR3 reads TGTGCCAGCAGCTCCGGGACCGAACTCTACGAGCAGTACTTC. Its protein product is CASSSGTELYEQYF.

The rearrangement links TRBV28 to TRBJ1-5; no clear D gene. The CDR3 is 12 amino acids. Germline assignment: CDR1 MDHEN and CDR2 SYDVKM. Trimming took off 6 bases at V and 6 bases at J, with 9 bases between the two ends. CDR3 sequence reads: CASSNRAQPQHF. As DNA, the CDR3 is TGTGCCAGCAGCAATAGAGCTCAGCCCCAGCATTTT.

The chain is built from TRBV7-6 and TRBJ2-7; possible D gene TRBD2, 5 bases. The CDR3 has 15 residues. The germline V gene has CDR1 SGHVS and CDR2 FNYEAQ. The V and J ends lost 3 bases and 0 bases respectively, with 12 bases between them. CDR3: CASSFGGGSSYEQYF. For the CDR3, the DNA is TGTGCCAGCAGCTTCGGAGGTGGGAGCTCCTACGAGCAGTACTTC.

This clone was counted a single time. The chain combines TRBV6-5 with TRBJ2-1; D is ambiguous. The germline V gene has CDR1 MNHEY and CDR2 SVGAGI. V lost 8 bases to trimming and J lost 7 bases, with 9 bases between them. The CDR3 totals 11 residues. In nucleotides, the CDR3 is TGTGCCAGCTCCCCCGGTAATGAGCAGTTCTTC. Its protein is CASSPGNEQFF.

The V call is TRBV4-1, the J call TRBJ2-6, with D hard to call. Per germline, CDR1 MGHRA and CDR2 YSYEKL. Trimming pared 1 base from V and 0 bases from J, leaving 1 base between. This CDR3 has 14 residues. CDR3 loop: CASSQVSGANVLTF. The DNA of the CDR3 is TGCGCCAGCAGCCAAGTCTCTGGGGCCAACGTCCTGACTTTC.

The CDR3 DNA reads as TGTGCCAGTAGTGCTTTTTCCGGGACCGGTCTAATTAATGAGCAGTTCTTC. Its translation: CASSAFSGTGLINEQFF. The chain carries TRBV19 and TRBJ2-1; D assignment may be TRBD1 or TRBD2 (5 bases each). The CDR3 length is 17 residues. V lost 5 bases to trimming and J lost 7 bases, with 24 bases between them. The germline CDR1 and CDR2 sequences are LNHDA and SQIVND (reference sequence).

This clone has a single count. The rearrangement links TRBV7-8 to TRBJ2-3; 8 positions agree with TRBD2. V lost 1 base and J lost 3; bases outside the gene matches: 6. Germline V gene sequence: CDR1 SGHVS, CDR2 FQNEAQ. The CDR3 totals 16 residues. CDR3 DNA: TGTGCCAGCAGCTTAGGGACTAGCTCATTGACAGATACGCAGTATTTT. Protein sequence: CASSLGTSSLTDTQYF. Looking up the rest from reference TRBV7-8 and TRBJ2-3 gives the full variable domain: GAGVSQSPRYKVAKRGQDVALRCDPISGHVSLFWYQQALGQGPEFLTYFQNEAQLDKSGLPSDRFFAERPEGSVSTLKIQRTQQEDSAVYLCASSLGTSSLTDTQYFGPGTRLTVL.